This TCR beta chain was recorded in a study of vaccination effects on CD4 cells after COVID-19. The overall study: In culture with 10 IU/ml IL-2 and roughly 9.7 ug/ml peptides, PBMC were grown at around 1.8 million per well. Notes on the study in general: There was only 1 of 255 vaccine-induced clones in healthy vaccinees that cross-reacted with common cold coronaviruses.

Culturing for around 10 days preceded CD4+ T cell isolation. Nucleocapsid antibodies stayed negative before and after vaccination, showing no earlier SARS-CoV-2 infection. Researchers swapped half the medium for IL-2 medium on both days 3 and 7. Concerning this clone: What it binds is unknown.

The V end lost 6 bases, the J end lost 6 bases, and 18 bases lay between the germline ends. The CDR3 has 14 residues. CDR1 LGHDT and CDR2 YNNKEL come from the germline V gene (reference sequence). Generated by immunoSEQ multiplex PCR, the TCRdb table keeps only in-frame clones and is missing some. The table lists tens of thousands of clones, about two thirds of them singletons, with 4% to 4.5% in the top ten. This specimen consisted of CD4+ T cells from PBMCs cultured without peptide, obtained before COVID-19 vaccination. This sequence joins TRBV3-1 (or the pseudogene TRBV3-2) and TRBJ2-7; possibly TRBD1 or TRBD2 for D (5 bases each). This receptor was obtained from a human donor who received a COVID-19 vaccine. Written as DNA, the CDR3 is TGTGCCAGCAGTTATCCGGGACCTTCGGCCGAGCAGTACTTC. It is translated as CASSYPGPSAEQYF.